Each of the 20 T cell receptor beta chains below was sequenced from the same sample in a study of blood T cell repertoires in COVID-19. Repertoires were generated with immunoSEQ multiplex PCR, while TCRdb's copy carries only in-frame clones and drops some. The top ten hold about 0.89% of the sample, which has fewer than 500,000 clones, roughly 88% seen once. The material sequenced was PBMCs or T cells enriched from blood (not recorded which). The source of these receptors is a woman between 25 and 40 years old with acute COVID-19.

This sequence joins TRBV18 and TRBJ2-7; 9 bases are a match to TRBD2. V gave up 5 bases and J gave up 4 bases; unmatched junction bases: 6. The CDR3 totals 14 residues. Germline loops: CDR1 KGHSH, CDR2 LQKENI. The CDR3 coding sequence is TGTGCCAGCTCATCCGGGACTAGCAGATACGAGCAGTACTTC. Residues: CASSSGTSRYEQYF.

The genes are TRBV9 and TRBJ2-7, with D possibly being TRBD1 (6 bases). Trimming took off 3 bases at V and 6 bases at J, with 16 bases between the two ends. The germline V gene has CDR1 SGDLS and CDR2 YYNGEE. The CDR3 runs to 14 residues. The CDR3 reads CASSAGTIPSEQYF. In DNA, the CDR3 is TGTGCCAGCAGCGCCGGGACAATCCCGAGCGAGCAGTACTTC.

This clone has just a few counts. The gene calls are TRBV19 and TRBJ2-7, with D maybe TRBD1 (6 bases). Trimming took off 4 bases at V and 2 bases at J, with 18 bases between the two ends. This CDR3 contains 16 residues. CDR1 is LNHDA and CDR2 is SQIVND in the germline V gene (reference sequence). This CDR3 reads CASSTYRDTRTYEQYF. CDR3 coding DNA: TGTGCCAGTAGTACATACCGGGACACACGAACCTACGAGCAGTACTTC.

The chain couples TRBV30 to TRBJ1-2, with TRBD1 matching 10 bases. Trimming cost V 4 bases and J 3 bases; bases outside gene matches: 8. This CDR3 has 15 residues. In germline, CDR1 is GTSNPN, CDR2 SVGIG (reference sequence). CDR3 loop: CAWNRGQGLYYGYTF. DNA of the CDR3: TGTGCCTGGAACAGGGGACAGGGGCTATACTATGGCTACACCTTC.

This chain joins TRBV5-1 and TRBJ2-1; TRBD1 matches at 10 bases. Germline lookup yields CDR1 SGHRS and CDR2 YFSETQ. V was pared by 2 bases and J by 7 bases, with 9 bases of the junction left unmatched. CDR3 size: 16 residues. CDR3 DNA sequence: TGCGCCAGCAGCTTTCTAGGGACAGGGGAGGAGAATGAGCAGTTCTTC. Translated, it gives CASSFLGTGEENEQFF. Based on the CDR3 plus reference TRBV5-1 and TRBJ2-1, the full variable domain is KAGVTQTPRYLIKTRGQQVTLSCSPISGHRSVSWYQQTPGQGLQFLFEYFSETQRNKGNFPGRFSGRQFSNSRSEMNVSTLELGDSALYLCASSFLGTGEENEQFFGPGTRLTVL.

The chain employs TRBV5-1 and TRBJ1-2, with TRBD1 matching 11 bases. V was clipped by 4 bases and J by 7 bases; unmatched bases: 12. Germline V gives CDR1 SGHRS, CDR2 YFSETQ. The CDR3 is 16 amino acids. CDR3 nucleotides: TGCGCCAGCAGCCCATTATCCGGACAGGGGGCGCGTGGCTACACCTTC. This codes for CASSPLSGQGARGYTF.

This clone was observed a single time. The CDR3 sequence is CAIKGAGGPSTDTQYF. Here the CDR3 DNA reads TGTGCCATCAAGGGAGCGGGGGGCCCTAGCACAGATACGCAGTATTTT. This chain joins TRBV10-3 and TRBJ2-3; 9 nucleotides line up with TRBD2. This CDR3 region has 16 residues. CDR1 and CDR2 from the germline V gene are ENHRY and SYGVKD. The V gene end was trimmed by 7 bases and the J gene end by 0 bases; junction bases not matched to a gene: 8.

This chain joins TRBV3-1 (or the pseudogene TRBV3-2) and TRBJ2-2, with D possibly matching TRBD2 (6 bases). CDR3 length: 16 residues. The V end lost 1 base, the J end lost 5 bases, and 14 bases lay between the germline ends. Germline assignment: CDR1 LGHDT and CDR2 YNNKEL (reference sequence). The CDR3 DNA reads as TGTGCCAGCAGCCAAGGGAGGGCAGGGAGGACCGGGGAGCTGTTTTTT. The encoded protein is CASSQGRAGRTGELFF.

The chain has TRBV30 and TRBJ1-2; maybe TRBD1 (5 bases). This CDR3 comprises 12 residues. In germline, CDR1 is GTSNPN, CDR2 SVGIG (reference sequence). Deletions cut 2 bases from V and 7 bases from J, with 11 bases between. The CDR3 region is CAWSLATVGYTF. In DNA, the CDR3 is TGTGCCTGGAGTCTTGCGACAGTTGGCTACACCTTC.

The chain has TRBV2 and TRBJ1-2, with 7 bases matching TRBD1. V was pared by 3 bases and J by 3 bases, with 1 base of the junction left unmatched. CDR3 size: 13 residues. The germline gives CDR1 SNHLY, CDR2 FYNNEI. The CDR3 region has the DNA TGTGCCAGCAGTGACAGGGGGGACTATGGCTACACCTTC. It codes for CASSDRGDYGYTF.

The chain uses TRBV12-3 or TRBV12-4 and TRBJ1-5, with unresolved D. The CDR3 totals 13 residues. Trimming left V 5 bases short and J 5 bases short, with 10 bases between. CDR3 region: CASSRYQDQPQHF. In DNA, the CDR3 is TGTGCCAGCAGTAGGTATCAGGATCAGCCCCAGCATTTT.

This chain connects TRBV5-1 to TRBJ2-2; a possible D gene is TRBD2 (7 bases). Germline CDR1 reads SGHRS; CDR2 reads YFSETQ. The CDR3 covers 14 residues. Trimming removed 4 bases from V and 7 bases from J, with 14 bases in between. CDR3 loop: CASSPEGGHGELFF. CDR3 sequence (DNA): TGCGCCAGCAGCCCCGAGGGGGGGCACGGGGAGCTGTTTTTT.

This clone showed up just once. The chain uses TRBV7-9 and TRBJ1-5; the match to TRBD1 covers 8 bases. Germline V gene sequence: CDR1 SEHNR, CDR2 FQNEAQ (reference sequence). This CDR3 has 15 residues. With V trimmed by 5 bases and J by 2 bases, 5 bases remained unmatched. This chain's CDR3 is CASSGQGAGNQPQHF. The CDR3, as DNA: TGTGCCAGCAGCGGCCAGGGGGCAGGCAATCAGCCCCAGCATTTT.

The CDR3 region has the DNA TGTGCCAGCAGCTTCCACCGGGGGGGCTACACCTTC. It specifies CASSFHRGGYTF. V gene TRBV7-9 combines with J gene TRBJ1-2; the D gene is possibly TRBD1 (5 bases). The CDR3 runs 12 residues. CDR1 SEHNR and CDR2 FQNEAQ come from the germline V gene (reference sequence). V was cut by 3 bases and J by 8 bases, with 10 bases left in between.

The gene calls are TRBV6-5 and TRBJ1-2; 7 positions match TRBD1. The germline CDR1 and CDR2 sequences are MNHEY and SVGAGI. V lost 10 bases and J lost 3; bases outside the gene matches: 5. CDR3 size: 12 residues. The CDR3 DNA sequence: TGTGCCATCCGGGACAGCCACTATGGCTACACCTTC. Its protein is CAIRDSHYGYTF.

The rearrangement uses TRBV19 and TRBJ2-7, with 11 bases matching TRBD1. The J segment lost 3 bases and the V segment lost 11 bases, leaving 3 bases of the junction unmatched. Per the germline V gene, CDR1 is LNHDA and CDR2 is SQIVND (reference sequence). CDR3 length: 12 residues. This CDR3 is CAVGTGGYEQYF. The CDR3 DNA follows: TGTGCCGTCGGGACAGGGGGCTACGAGCAGTACTTC.

V gene TRBV5-1 combines with J gene TRBJ2-1; D is possibly TRBD2 (6 bases). Trimming pared 5 bases from V and 0 bases from J, leaving 12 bases between. This CDR3 is 15 amino acids long. CDR1 is SGHRS and CDR2 is YFSETQ in the germline V gene. The CDR3 DNA sequence: TGCGCCAGCAGTGGCAGGGACTTCTCCTACAATGAGCAGTTCTTC. Encoded protein: CASSGRDFSYNEQFF.

This clone is a singleton in its sample. The chain has TRBV10-2 and TRBJ1-5; D possibly corresponds to TRBD1 (5 bases). The V end was cut by 3 bases, the J end by 5 bases, with 11 bases between. CDR3 length: 14 amino acids. Germline V CDR1 and CDR2: WSHSY, SAAADI. This CDR3 is CASSDMGLDQPQHF. CDR3 coding DNA: TGCGCCAGCAGTGACATGGGGCTGGATCAGCCCCAGCATTTT.

DNA for the CDR3: TGTGCCAGTAGTATTTTACACCAGGGGACTGGAAACACCATATATTTT. The encoded protein is CASSILHQGTGNTIYF. The V and J genes are TRBV19 and TRBJ1-3; the D gene is possibly TRBD1 (6 bases). Trimming stripped 3 bases from V and 2 bases from J, with 14 bases between. The CDR3 has 16 residues. Germline CDR1 LNHDA, CDR2 SQIVND (reference sequence).

The chain couples TRBV7-9 to TRBJ2-1, with 7 positions matching TRBD2. V lost 2 bases and J lost 10; bases outside the gene matches: 5. Germline CDR1 SEHNR, CDR2 FQNEAQ (reference sequence). CDR3 size: 13 residues. The chain's CDR3 is CASSLQSGDEQFF. The DNA for the CDR3 is TGTGCCAGCAGCTTACAAAGCGGGGACGAGCAGTTCTTC. The variable domain in full, with the rest retrieved from reference TRBV7-9 and TRBJ2-1, is DTGVSQNPRHKITKRGQNVTFRCDPISEHNRLYWYRQTLGQGPEFLTYFQNEAQLEKSRLLSDRFSAERPKGSFSTLEIQRTEQGDSAMYLCASSLQSGDEQFFGPGTRLTVL.